This record concerns one TCR beta chain sequence. These data belong to a study of T cell changes during pregnancy in multiple sclerosis. The CDR3 runs to 14 residues. The junction had 3 bases not matched to a gene; V was cut back by 4 bases and J by 4 bases. The germline CDR1 and CDR2 sequences are SGHDN and FVKESK. The protocol was immunoSEQ multiplex PCR, while the TCRdb copy is restricted to in-frame clones and leaves out a portion. Of approximately 52,000 clones in the sample, about 92% are singletons; the top ten hold 0.5% to 0.6%. The J gene is TRBJ2-1, the V gene TRBV14; 8 bases line up with TRBD1. The specimen comprised CD4+ T cells from peripheral blood mononuclear cells, sampled after pregnancy. The TCR was taken from a female donor with multiple sclerosis, enrolled in a pregnancy study. The CDR3 DNA is TGTGCCAGCAGCCCGGACAGGGCTTACAATGAGCAGTTCTTC. This encodes CASSPDRAYNEQFF.